The 27 T cell receptor beta chains below were found in one sample sequenced in a study of blood T cell repertoires in COVID-19. Using immunoSEQ multiplex PCR, the repertoire was profiled, and TCRdb retains in-frame clones only, with some absent. The table has nearly 70,000 clones, approximately 80% seen once; the top ten hold around 9.7%. Input material: peripheral blood. Source of these receptors: a woman aged 80 or older with acute or convalescent COVID-19.

The chain employs TRBV20-1 and TRBJ1-5, with D perhaps matching TRBD1 (6 bases). The V gene's germline CDR1 is DFQATT and CDR2 SNEGSKA (reference sequence). The length of the CDR3 is 14 residues. V lost 3 bases and J lost 4, with 13 bases in between. The CDR3 nucleotides are TGCAGTGCTAGTCCGACAGGCCCAAATCAGCCCCAGCATTTT. It translates to CSASPTGPNQPQHF.

The chain combines TRBV18 with TRBJ2-1, with 11 nucleotides matching TRBD2. Per germline, CDR1 KGHSH and CDR2 LQKENI. The CDR3 runs to 14 residues. With V trimmed by 4 bases and J by 5 bases, 1 base remained unmatched. The CDR3 nucleotides are TGTGCCAGCTCACGTAGCGGGGGGGACAATGAGCAGTTCTTC. It translates to CASSRSGGDNEQFF.

The chain has TRBV6-4 and TRBJ2-3; D is unclear. The CDR3 totals 15 residues. V was trimmed by 0 bases and J by 1 base, leaving 8 bases between them. Germline V gene lookup returns CDR1 MRHNA and CDR2 SNTAGT. The CDR3 DNA sequence: TGTGCCAGCAGTGACTCAGCTTTACGCACAGATACGCAGTATTTT. It is translated as CASSDSALRTDTQYF.

The chain couples TRBV6-6 to TRBJ1-5, with 7 nucleotides matching TRBD1. This CDR3 contains 15 residues. Germline CDR1 is MNHNY and CDR2 is SVGAGI (reference sequence). V trimming: 7 bases; J trimming: 3 bases; junction bases outside the gene matches: 9. The CDR3 loop reads CASTQLDRVNQPQHF. The CDR3 DNA reads TGTGCCAGCACCCAACTCGACAGGGTCAATCAGCCCCAGCATTTT.

This clone was seen only a few times. The rearrangement uses TRBV3-1 (or the pseudogene TRBV3-2) and TRBJ2-2; D is ambiguous. Trimming left V 1 base short and J 2 bases short, with 8 bases between. Germline-derived CDR1 and CDR2 are LGHDT and YNNKEL (reference sequence). This CDR3 has 15 residues. This CDR3 is CASSQVRRNTGELFF. The DNA of the CDR3 is TGTGCCAGCAGCCAAGTTCGCAGAAACACCGGGGAGCTGTTTTTT.

The V call is TRBV6-2 or TRBV6-3, the J call TRBJ1-1; 9 bases fit TRBD1. The CDR3 has 15 amino acids. Germline V gene lookup returns CDR1 MNHEY and CDR2 SVGEGT. The J segment lost 7 bases and the V segment lost 8 bases, leaving 14 bases of the junction unmatched. As DNA, the CDR3 is TGTGCCAGCCGTTGGAGTACGGACAGGGGCGTTGAAGCTTTCTTT. Encoded protein: CASRWSTDRGVEAFF.

The chain employs TRBV5-5 and TRBJ1-1; TRBD1 agrees at 7 bases. Trimming cost V 5 bases and J 9 bases; bases outside gene matches: 7. Germline CDR1 SGHKS, CDR2 YYEKEE (reference sequence). The CDR3 covers 12 residues. CDR3 in DNA: TGTGCCAGCAGTCTACAGGGGCCCAAAGCTTTCTTT. Its translation: CASSLQGPKAFF.

J is TRBJ1-1 and V is TRBV2, with D possibly matching TRBD1 (6 bases). The germline V gene has CDR1 SNHLY and CDR2 FYNNEI. This CDR3 has 12 residues. The CDR3 region is CAQNRVGTEAFF. The CDR3 DNA is TGTGCACAGAACAGGGTAGGCACTGAAGCTTTCTTT.

The chain joins TRBV5-1 to TRBJ2-5; 11 nucleotides align to TRBD2. Germline CDR1 SGHRS, CDR2 YFSETQ. This CDR3 has 15 amino acids. J gave up 5 bases and V 4 bases, and 7 bases lay outside the gene matches. CDR3 DNA sequence: TGCGCCAGCAGCAAGACTAGCGGGGTGATGGAGACCCAGTACTTC. Residues: CASSKTSGVMETQYF.

The chain joins TRBV11-2 to TRBJ2-2, with 9 bases that match TRBD1. The CDR3 runs 15 residues. Unmatched junction bases numbered 3, after V lost 4 bases and J lost 3 bases. From germline, CDR1 is SGHAT and CDR2 FQNNGV. CDR3 region: CASSSRDRDTGELFF. The CDR3 bases are TGTGCCAGCAGCTCCCGGGACAGGGACACCGGGGAGCTGTTTTTT. The whole variable domain, filled in from reference TRBV11-2 and TRBJ2-2, reads EAGVAQSPRYKIIEKRQSVAFWCNPISGHATLYWYQQILGQGPKLLIQFQNNGVVDDSQLPKDRFSAERLKGVDSTLKIQPAKLEDSAVYLCASSSRDRDTGELFFGEGSRLTVL.

CDR3 bases: TGTGCCATCAGCGGGACAGGTGATTCCTACGAGCAGTACTTC. Translating it yields CAISGTGDSYEQYF. The chain links TRBV10-3 to TRBJ2-7; TRBD1 matches at 8 bases. V lost 6 bases and J lost 1; bases outside the gene matches: 5. The V gene's germline CDR1 is ENHRY and CDR2 SYGVKD. CDR3 size: 14 residues.

The CDR3 region is CASSLAGFTDTQYF. The CDR3 DNA reads as TGCGCCAGCAGCTTGGCAGGCTTCACAGATACGCAGTATTTT. This chain joins TRBV5-1 and TRBJ2-3; D unresolved. The CDR3 runs to 14 residues. Germline V gives CDR1 SGHRS, CDR2 YFSETQ. The V and J ends lost 0 bases and 2 bases respectively, with 7 bases between them.

This rearrangement joins TRBV5-6 to TRBJ1-1; D gene unclear. CDR3 length: 13 amino acids. CDR1 is SGHDT and CDR2 is YYEEEE in the germline V gene. Trimming left V 3 bases short and J 4 bases short, with 10 bases between. CDR3 protein: CASSSLTLTEAFF. CDR3 in DNA: TGTGCCAGCAGCTCGCTTACTCTCACTGAAGCTTTCTTT. Based on the CDR3 plus reference TRBV5-6 and TRBJ1-1, the full variable domain is DAGVTQSPTHLIKTRGQQVTLRCSPKSGHDTVSWYQQALGQGPQFIFQYYEEEERQRGNFPDRFSGHQFPNYSSELNVNALLLGDSALYLCASSSLTLTEAFFGQGTRLTVV.

The chain links TRBV3-1 (or the pseudogene TRBV3-2) to TRBJ1-1, with D possibly being TRBD1 (5 bases). V lost 4 bases and J 4 bases, leaving 16 bases between the germline ends. Germline-derived CDR1 and CDR2 are LGHDT and YNNKEL (reference sequence). CDR3 size: 15 residues. In DNA form, the CDR3 reads TGTGCCAGCAGCCCATATAATCAGGGATTCACTGAAGCTTTCTTT. Protein: CASSPYNQGFTEAFF.

This clone was observed a single time. This chain joins TRBV19 and TRBJ1-5, with D possibly matching TRBD1 (5 bases). Trimming pared 1 base from V and 2 bases from J, leaving 12 bases between. Looked up from germline, CDR1 is LNHDA and CDR2 is SQIVND (reference sequence). CDR3 length: 16 residues. The DNA of the CDR3 is TGTGCCAGTAGTATAGCCGGGGGGAAGGGCAATCAGCCCCAGCATTTT. Its protein is CASSIAGGKGNQPQHF. Supplemented by reference TRBV19 and TRBJ1-5, the full variable domain reads DGGITQSPKYLFRKEGQNVTLSCEQNLNHDAMYWYRQDPGQGLRLIYYSQIVNDFQKGDIAEGYSVSREKKESFPLTVTSAQKNPTAFYLCASSIAGGKGNQPQHFGDGTRLSIL.

V gene TRBV4-1 combines with J gene TRBJ2-1; D may be TRBD1 (6 bases). V was clipped by 0 bases and J by 4 bases, with 13 bases between them. The CDR3 length is 16 residues. CDR1 is MGHRA, CDR2 YSYEKL, per germline. The CDR3 DNA sequence: TGCGCCAGCAGCCAAGATACAGGGAATTTTTACAATGAGCAGTTCTTC. Translation: CASSQDTGNFYNEQFF.

The sample holds a few counts of this clone. This sequence joins TRBV30 and TRBJ1-2; the match to TRBD1 covers 10 bases. There are 14 residues in the CDR3. J lost 6 bases, V lost 5 bases, and 9 bases had no gene match. The germline gives CDR1 GTSNPN, CDR2 SVGIG (reference sequence). As DNA, the CDR3 is TGTGCCTGGGCCCGAGGACAGGGGGTCGATGGCTACACCTTC. This sequence encodes CAWARGQGVDGYTF.

The chain combines TRBV11-2 with TRBJ1-5, with D maybe TRBD1 (6 bases). V lost 2 bases and J lost 7, with 15 bases in between. The CDR3 contains 15 residues. Per germline, CDR1 SGHAT and CDR2 FQNNGV. In DNA, the CDR3 is TGTGCCAGCAGCTTATTGTCAGGCAGGGGCCAGCCCCAGCATTTT. Translated: CASSLLSGRGQPQHF.

The J gene is TRBJ2-3, the V gene TRBV6-5; tentative D call: TRBD1 (6 bases). Trimming pared 8 bases from V and 6 bases from J, leaving 12 bases between. CDR1 and CDR2 from the germline V gene are MNHEY and SVGAGI. This CDR3 has 12 residues. The CDR3 region is CASRRQVDTQYF. The CDR3, as DNA: TGTGCCAGCCGCCGACAGGTCGATACGCAGTATTTT.

The chain is built from TRBV6-5 and TRBJ1-3; D is ambiguous. V was shortened by 7 bases and J by 2 bases, with 12 bases between the two germline ends. Per germline, CDR1 MNHEY and CDR2 SVGAGI. The CDR3 is made up of 14 amino acids. The CDR3 region is CASISVSTGNTIYF. CDR3 in DNA: TGTGCCAGCATCTCGGTATCGACTGGAAACACCATATATTTT.

The rearrangement links TRBV6-1 to TRBJ2-7; the match to TRBD2 covers 8 bases. The CDR3 is 16 residues long. Trimming cost V 2 bases and J 2 bases; bases outside gene matches: 8. CDR1 MNHNS and CDR2 SASEGT come from the germline V gene. The CDR3 DNA reads as TGTGCCAGCAGTGAAAGGTCGAGCGGGGGTACCTACGAGCAGTACTTC. Amino acids: CASSERSSGGTYEQYF.

The chain has TRBV9 and TRBJ2-5; D gene ambiguous. The V end lost 4 bases, the J end lost 5 bases, and 12 bases lay between the germline ends. This CDR3 contains 13 residues. Germline CDR1 reads SGDLS; CDR2 reads YYNGEE. CDR3 coding DNA: TGTGCCAGCAGCCCGACGGCCGGGGAGACCCAGTACTTC. Amino acid sequence: CASSPTAGETQYF.

V and J are TRBV6-1 and TRBJ1-2; D gene unclear. Trimming cost V 0 bases and J 8 bases, with 10 bases left between them. CDR1 is MNHNS, CDR2 SASEGT, per germline. The CDR3 has 13 residues. CDR3 loop: CASSEALLRGYTF. The DNA for the CDR3 is TGTGCCAGCAGTGAAGCGCTCTTGAGGGGCTACACCTTC.

The CDR3 here is CASSMKGSPGANVLTF. The CDR3, as DNA: TGTGCCAGCAGTATGAAGGGGTCCCCTGGGGCCAACGTCCTGACTTTC. The V and J genes are TRBV2 and TRBJ2-6; maybe TRBD1 (5 bases). The germline V gene has CDR1 SNHLY and CDR2 FYNNEI. The CDR3 has 16 amino acids. The V and J ends lost 5 bases and 2 bases respectively, with 13 bases between them.

CDR3 bases: TGTGCCAGCAGTCAAGGGGCAGGGCAGAACACCGGGGAGCTGTTTTTT. This gives the protein CASSQGAGQNTGELFF. The genes are TRBV11-1 and TRBJ2-2, with a tentative D call TRBD1 (5 bases). The CDR3 has 16 amino acids. V shed 6 bases and J shed 1 base, with 15 bases lying between them. CDR1 and CDR2 from the germline V gene are SGHAT and FQDESV (reference sequence).

The rearrangement uses TRBV30 and TRBJ1-3, with D possibly TRBD1 on 5 matching bases. The CDR3 runs to 14 residues. Trimming took 4 bases from V and 4 from J, leaving 14 bases between them. Germline CDR1 GTSNPN, CDR2 SVGIG (reference sequence). The DNA for the CDR3 is TGTGCCTGGAAGTGGATAGGGGTAGGAAACACCATATATTTT. It is translated as CAWKWIGVGNTIYF.

This clone appeared a few times. The chain is built from TRBV2 and TRBJ2-2; 8 bases are shared with TRBD2. This CDR3 has 14 residues. Trimming removed 10 bases from V and 3 bases from J; junction bases left unmatched: 7. CDR1 and CDR2 from the germline V gene are SNHLY and FYNNEI. The CDR3 DNA sequence: TGTGCCACCACCCGGGGGGGCGACACCGGGGAGCTGTTTTTT. Translating it yields CATTRGGDTGELFF.